This paragraph reports one T cell receptor (beta chain). Here immunoSEQ multiplex PCR was the method, and the copy in TCRdb shows in-frame clones only, minus some. The sample shows fewer than 200,000 clones, 85% to 95% of them seen only once. These data are taken from a study of T cell responses to AZD1222 COVID-19 vaccine. Across the study: Pooled in the analysis were second doses at about 4 or about 12 weeks.

The trim removed 7 bases at V and 0 bases at J, leaving 11 bases unmatched. There are 17 residues in the CDR3. CDR1 LGHNA and CDR2 YNFKEQ come from the germline V gene. The sample was peripheral blood, taken on day 0 of AZD1222 vaccination. The rearrangement joins TRBV4-2 to TRBJ1-5; 8 nucleotides match TRBD1. This TCR derives from an adult in good health. As DNA, the CDR3 is TGTGCCAGCACCCAGGACAGGGATCGAAGTAGCAATCAGCCCCAGCATTTT. This encodes CASTQDRDRSSNQPQHF.